What follows is one T cell receptor beta chain and its context. This record comes from a study of blood T cell repertoires in COVID-19. Study-wide background: Samples taken during acute and convalescent COVID-19 were collected in the United States, Italy and Spain. Sources were T cells, B-cell-depleted T cells, or PBMCs; the material itself was cDNA or gDNA.

As processed by the authors: Scientists estimated how many nucleated cells there were by amplifying reference gene primers. The data were produced by immunoSEQ multiplex PCR, yet TCRdb's version contains in-frame clones alone and is incomplete. V and J calls plus clone size are reproduced from that table; the DNA served to infer D and trimming. In the table there are 180,000 or so clones, 80% to 90% of which are singletons. Germline V lookup: CDR1 SGHVS, CDR2 FQNEAQ. V was clipped by 5 bases and J by 0 bases, with 16 bases between them. The CDR3 is 17 residues long. The V and J genes are TRBV7-8 and TRBJ2-2, with a weak D call TRBD1 (7 bases). The clonotype comes from a woman in her forties or fifties with acute or convalescent COVID-19. The sequenced material came from peripheral blood. In DNA form, the CDR3 reads TGTGCCAGCAGCCCTATCAGGGGGGATTCGAACACCGGGGAGCTGTTTTTT. Residues: CASSPIRGDSNTGELFF. Full variable domain (missing parts from reference TRBV7-8 and TRBJ2-2): GAGVSQSPRYKVAKRGQDVALRCDPISGHVSLFWYQQALGQGPEFLTYFQNEAQLDKSGLPSDRFFAERPEGSVSTLKIQRTQQEDSAVYLCASSPIRGDSNTGELFFGEGSRLTVL.